One TCR beta chain is described in this entry. The data were taken from a study of OX40 agonist ivuxolimab in advanced cancers. Only in-frame clones appear in the TCRdb table, and some are missing; sequencing was by immunoSEQ multiplex PCR. The data hold under 95,000 clones, with 91% observed a single time. The V gene lost 5 bases and the J gene lost 5 bases, with 11 bases spanning the gap. The CDR3 runs 13 residues. The germline V gene encodes CDR1 SEHNR and CDR2 FQNEAQ (reference sequence). The sequence was obtained from an adult with an advanced solid tumor such as melanoma, head and neck, liver or kidney cancer. The chain joins TRBV7-9 to TRBJ2-3, with D possibly TRBD1 on 6 matching bases. Here the sequenced sample was CD4+ or CD8+ T cells sorted from blood, taken in a trial of the OX40 agonist ivuxolimab. The chain's CDR3 is CASSDNREDTQYF. The CDR3 DNA is TGTGCCAGCAGCGATAACAGGGAAGATACGCAGTATTTT.